This is a list of T cell receptor beta chains from one sample in a study of graft-versus-host responses after intestinal transplantation. Repertoires were generated with immunoSEQ multiplex PCR, while TCRdb's copy carries only in-frame clones and drops some. The repertoire holds approximately 14,000 clones, 35% to 45% seen once, with more than 0.95% in the top ten. The sample consisted of alloreactive CD4+ T cells from a mixed lymphocyte reaction culture, taken before intestinal transplant. Receptors were obtained from a human patient who received an intestinal transplant. Both conserved end residues are part of each CDR3. Each record gives: V gene, D gene, J gene, clone size, CDR3 DNA, CDR3 protein. D genes are given only for firm matches. Size is omitted from some rows. Given values are once, few, many or a class for expanded clones.

>TRBV7-9|.|TRBJ2-7|few
TGTGCCAGCGCTTACGGACAGCGCTACGAGCAGTACTTC
CASAYGQRYEQYF
>TRBV2|.|TRBJ1-4|few
TGTGCCAGCAACCCCCCCAGGGGCGCAACTAATGAAAAACTGTTTTTT
CASNPPRGATNEKLFF
>TRBV6-5|.|TRBJ2-5|few
TGTGCCAGCAGTCGTACACGGGGAGAGACCCAGTACTTC
CASSRTRGETQYF
>TRBV7-2|TRBD1|TRBJ2-5|.
TGTGCCAGCAGCAAACAGGGGGCAGGATCAGAGACCCAGTACTTC
CASSKQGAGSETQYF
>TRBV21-1|.|TRBJ2-7|.
TGTGCCAGCACCACGATGGACAGCCTGGGAGAGCAGTACTTC
CASTTMDSLGEQYF
>TRBV7-7|.|TRBJ2-3|few
TGTGCCAGCAGCTTAGGGGGGACTGGCACAGATACGCAGTATTTT
CASSLGGTGTDTQYF
>TRBV7-9|.|TRBJ1-2|medium-sized
TGTGCCAGCAGCTCCCTCATCGACATCGCCTATGGCTACACCTTC
CASSSLIDIAYGYTF
>TRBV6-5|.|TRBJ1-2|.
TGTGCCAGCAGTTACGGCGCTTGGGGGGGCGCGGGCGGCTACACCTTC
CASSYGAWGGAGGYTF
>TRBV7-9|TRBD1|TRBJ2-7|.
TGTGCCAGCAGCTTAGCGGACAGGGGGACGTACGAGCAGTACTTC
CASSLADRGTYEQYF
>TRBV6-5|TRBD1|TRBJ1-1|.
TGTGCCAGCAGTTATTCCAGGGACAGGGTTAACACTGAAGCTTTCTTT
CASSYSRDRVNTEAFF
>TRBV27|.|TRBJ1-1|.
TGTGCCAGCAGTTTATTTGGGGCCGCGAACACTGAAGCTTTCTTT
CASSLFGAANTEAFF
>TRBV19|.|TRBJ1-5|few
TGTGCCAGTAACTCAGGGGTGAGCAATCAGCCCCAGCATTTT
CASNSGVSNQPQHF
>TRBV6-6|.|TRBJ1-2|.
TGTGCCAGCAGTTCTCCCCCCCACTATGGCTACACCTTC
CASSSPPHYGYTF
>TRBV6-6|TRBD1|TRBJ1-2|few
TGTGCCAGCAGTTACGGGACAGGGCTCTATGGCTACACCTTC
CASSYGTGLYGYTF
>TRBV21-1|.|TRBJ1-1|.
TGTGCCAGCAGCTCAGAAGACAGGGAGAGTGACACTGAAGCTTTCTTT
CASSSEDRESDTEAFF
>TRBV27|.|TRBJ2-7|.
TGTGCCAGCAGTTCACAGGGTTCCCCACCCTACGAGCAGTACTTC
CASSSQGSPPYEQYF
>TRBV7-9|TRBD1|TRBJ2-7|.
TGTGCCAGCAGCCCTAGAGGGGGCCGGGGCGAGCAGTACTTC
CASSPRGGRGEQYF
>TRBV5-1|TRBD2|TRBJ2-1|.
TGCGCCAGCAGCTGGACCGGGACTAGCGGGGGGGCCGGGTCCTACAATGAGCAGTTCTTC
CASSWTGTSGGAGSYNEQFF
>TRBV10-1|.|TRBJ1-1|few
TGCGCCAGCAGTGAGTCTCGACTGAACTACACTGAAGCTTTCTTT
CASSESRLNYTEAFF
>TRBV7-9|TRBD1|TRBJ2-6|.
TGTGCCAGCAGCGCGGGACAGGGGGTCTCTGGGGCCAACGTCCTGACTTTC
CASSAGQGVSGANVLTF
>TRBV5-4|TRBD2|TRBJ2-7|.
TGTGCCAGCAGCTTGGCGGGGGGGGTCTACGAGCAGTACTTC
CASSLAGGVYEQYF
>TRBV18|.|TRBJ2-7|few
TGTGCCAGCTCATCGTCAGTTCCGAGGGAGCAGTACTTC
CASSSSVPREQYF
>TRBV10-3|.|TRBJ2-7|medium-sized
TGTGCCATCAGAGCCGGGATCTTGACTTACGAGCAGTACTTC
CAIRAGILTYEQYF
>TRBV7-2|.|TRBJ2-3|.
TGTGCCAGCAGCTCTCGGGTGGGTACGCAGTATTTT
CASSSRVGTQYF
>TRBV7-9|.|TRBJ1-3|.
TGTGCCAGCAGCCCCATCTATGGTGGAAACACCATATATTTT
CASSPIYGGNTIYF
>TRBV4-3|TRBD1|TRBJ2-7|medium-sized
TGCGCCAGCAGCCAGGGCGAGGACAGGGTCGACTACGAGCAGTACTTC
CASSQGEDRVDYEQYF
>TRBV7-2|.|TRBJ2-5|few
TGTGCCAGCAGCTTAGGAGGGGGCGGGAAGACCCAGTACTTC
CASSLGGGGKTQYF
>TRBV7-2|.|TRBJ1-5|.
TGTGCCAGCAGCTTAGTCGGTACAGTTATTAGCAATCAGCCCCAGCATTTT
CASSLVGTVISNQPQHF
>TRBV30|TRBD2|TRBJ2-7|few
TGTGCCTGGACCCATCGGGACCGGGCTAGCGGGTCCCTCCTCTACGAGCAGTACTTC
CAWTHRDRASGSLLYEQYF
>TRBV7-9|TRBD2|TRBJ2-7|few
TGTGCCAGCAGCTCGGGACTAGCGGGGGACAACTCTTTC
CASSSGLAGDNSF
>TRBV7-9|.|TRBJ1-1|few
TGTGCCAGCAGCTTAGGGATAGGGCAGGGGACCACTGAAGCTTTCTTT
CASSLGIGQGTTEAFF
>TRBV18|TRBD1|TRBJ2-7|.
TGTGCCAGCTCATCACAGGGGGCAGGTGAGCAGTACTTC
CASSSQGAGEQYF
>TRBV14|.|TRBJ2-3|.
TGTGCCAGCAGCCGAGAACAGGGTGAGGCAGATACGCAGTATTTT
CASSREQGEADTQYF
>TRBV19|.|TRBJ1-2|.
TGTGCCAGTCGACGGGCGGGGGAGGAATATGGCTACACCTTC
CASRRAGEEYGYTF
>TRBV11-1|TRBD1|TRBJ2-7|.
TGTGCCAGCAGCTTACCGGGACAGGGTTTTTCATACTACGAGCAGTACTTC
CASSLPGQGFSYYEQYF
>TRBV19|.|TRBJ1-5|medium-sized
TGTGCCAGTAGTAGTGGAAGGGGCAGGGCGGATCAGCCCCAGCATTTT
CASSSGRGRADQPQHF
>TRBV5-1|.|TRBJ2-7|.
TGCGCCAGCAGCTTAGGGGTAATGAGTAAATACGAGCAGTACTTC
CASSLGVMSKYEQYF
>TRBV19|TRBD1|TRBJ2-1|few
TGTGCCAGTAGTACCTACAGGGGCGGCTCCTACAATGAGCAGTTCTTC
CASSTYRGGSYNEQFF
>TRBV18|TRBD2|TRBJ2-3|.
TGTGCCAGCTCCACGGGACTAGCGGCCACAGATACGCAGTATTTT
CASSTGLAATDTQYF
>TRBV7-2|.|TRBJ2-1|once
TGTGCCAGCAGCTCAATTTACTTAAATGAGCAGTTCTTC
CASSSIYLNEQFF
>TRBV30|.|TRBJ1-4|.
TGTGCCTGGAGTGTAAGCGCAACTAATGAAAAACTGTTTTTT
CAWSVSATNEKLFF
>TRBV19|.|TRBJ2-3|.
TGTGCCAGTAGTATGGGGAAGGGGGCAGATACGCAGTATTTT
CASSMGKGADTQYF
>TRBV19|.|TRBJ2-3|.
TGTGCCAGTAGTGTTACAGGGAGCACAGATACGCAGTATTTT
CASSVTGSTDTQYF
>TRBV18|TRBD1|TRBJ2-2|few
TGTGCCAGCTCCCTACTACAGGGGTTGGACACCGGGGAGCTGTTTTTT
CASSLLQGLDTGELFF
>TRBV19|TRBD2|TRBJ2-5|.
TGTGCCAGTAGTATAGATCGCGGGGGGGGGACCCAGTACTTC
CASSIDRGGGTQYF
>TRBV7-2|TRBD2|TRBJ2-1|.
TGTGCCAGCAGCCCGAACGTAGCGGGGGTGGTCTACAATGAGCAGTTCTTC
CASSPNVAGVVYNEQFF
>TRBV20-1|TRBD1|TRBJ1-1|.
TGCAGGGGACAGGGGGGTACTGAAGCTTTCTTT
CRGQGGTEAFF
>TRBV14|TRBD1|TRBJ2-1|.
TGTGCCAGCAGCCGGTTCCAGGGGGCCAATGAGCAGTTCTTC
CASSRFQGANEQFF
>TRBV18|TRBD2|TRBJ2-2|few
TGTGCCAGCTCACCACGAACTAGCGGGGTACATATAAGTCGTGCCGGGGAGCTGTTTTTT
CASSPRTSGVHISRAGELFF
>TRBV30|.|TRBJ1-1|medium-sized
TGTGCCTGGATCAGCAGCCTAGCGGTAGAAGCTTTCTTT
CAWISSLAVEAFF
>TRBV2|.|TRBJ2-3|.
TGTGCCAGCAGTGATTCTTCGTACACAGATACGCAGTATTTT
CASSDSSYTDTQYF
>TRBV29-1|TRBD1|TRBJ2-3|few
TGCAGCGTTGCCACCCACAGGGGATGGAGCACAGATACGCAGTATTTT
CSVATHRGWSTDTQYF
>TRBV18|.|TRBJ1-2|.
TGTGCCAGCTCACCTCCGGGACAAACTAACTATGGCTACACCTTC
CASSPPGQTNYGYTF
>TRBV11-2|.|TRBJ1-3|few
TGTGCCAGCAGCGTAACTGGAAACACCATATATTTT
CASSVTGNTIYF
>TRBV9|.|TRBJ1-2|few
TGTGCCAGCAGCAGGCCCTCAACTAGGGGCTACACCTTC
CASSRPSTRGYTF
>TRBV4-3|.|TRBJ1-6|.
TGCGCCAGCAGCCACGGTCGGGGATCGGATAATTCACCCCTCCACTTT
CASSHGRGSDNSPLHF